Sequencing of this TCR beta chain was carried out in a study of T cell changes during pregnancy in multiple sclerosis. Generated by immunoSEQ multiplex PCR, the TCRdb table keeps only in-frame clones and is missing some. The table includes approximately 88,000 clones, approximately 94% detected once. CDR1 MDHEN and CDR2 SYDVKM come from the germline V gene. J lost 2 bases, V lost 3 bases, and 5 bases had no gene match. The CDR3 is 15 amino acids. The clonotype was recovered from a female donor with multiple sclerosis, enrolled in a pregnancy study. Sequenced material: peripheral blood, taken in the third trimester of pregnancy. The rearrangement joins TRBV28 to TRBJ2-7; 9 bases are shared with TRBD1. Here the CDR3 DNA reads TGTGCCAGCAGTTTTACAGGGGGCGAACCCTACGAGCAGTACTTC. Its protein product is CASSFTGGEPYEQYF.